These 20 T cell receptor beta chains were all obtained from the same sample, sequenced in a study of blood T cell repertoires in COVID-19. Using immunoSEQ multiplex PCR, the repertoire was profiled, and TCRdb retains in-frame clones only, with some absent. The sample includes about 340,000 clones, about 86% of them seen just once. The sample taken for sequencing was PBMCs or T cells enriched from blood (not recorded which). These receptors all stem from a woman between 35 and 50 years old with acute COVID-19.

The chain carries TRBV4-2 and TRBJ1-4; a possible D gene is TRBD1 (5 bases). Trimming took 0 bases from V and 5 from J, leaving 13 bases between them. The CDR3 has 16 residues. Looked up from germline, CDR1 is LGHNA and CDR2 is YNFKEQ. Here the CDR3 DNA reads TGTGCCAGCAGCCAAGATCGTCGGGGGAGGAATGAAAAACTGTTTTTT. Its translation is CASSQDRRGRNEKLFF.

The rearrangement links TRBV5-1 to TRBJ2-5, with D maybe TRBD1 (6 bases). The CDR3 spans 15 residues. The germline gives CDR1 SGHRS, CDR2 YFSETQ. V lost 6 bases and J 4 bases, leaving 19 bases between the germline ends. CDR3 in amino acids: CASTMAGTIRETQYF. The CDR3 DNA reads TGCGCCAGCACCATGGCAGGGACAATACGAGAGACCCAGTACTTC.

The V call is TRBV4-2, the J call TRBJ1-3, with 7 bases matching TRBD1. The germline V gene encodes CDR1 LGHNA and CDR2 YNFKEQ. Losses at the gene ends were 2 bases for V and 1 base for J; bases not matched to a gene: 8. This CDR3 comprises 17 residues. The CDR3 here is CASSQRQGISSGNTIYF. The CDR3 DNA is TGTGCCAGCAGCCAACGACAGGGAATATCATCTGGAAACACCATATATTTT.

This chain joins TRBV7-9 and TRBJ1-2, with 10 positions matching TRBD1. The CDR3 sequence is 16 residues long. Germline V gene data show CDR1 as SEHNR and CDR2 as FQNEAQ (reference sequence). V shed 5 bases, J shed 4 bases, and the junction held 10 bases outside the gene matches. For the CDR3, the DNA is TGTGCCAGCAGCCCCGGACAGGGGGGCAACCTCTATGGCTACACCTTC. This translates into CASSPGQGGNLYGYTF.

V and J are TRBV5-6 and TRBJ1-2; D uncertain. V was clipped by 0 bases and J by 2 bases, with 8 bases between them. This CDR3 region has 14 residues. The germline V gene has CDR1 SGHDT and CDR2 YYEEEE. CDR3 nucleotides: TGTGCCAGCAGCTTGGTGGACTGGAACTATGGCTACACCTTC. It is translated as CASSLVDWNYGYTF.

This sequence joins TRBV2 and TRBJ1-2; D perhaps matches TRBD1 (5 bases). CDR1 is SNHLY, CDR2 FYNNEI, per germline. This CDR3 comprises 14 residues. V dropped 6 bases and J dropped 5 bases, with 16 bases sitting between them. The CDR3 DNA follows: TGTGCCAGCAGAGCGCCGGACACGGCGTATGGCTACACCTTC. Translating gives CASRAPDTAYGYTF.

The rearrangement uses TRBV5-1 and TRBJ1-3; TRBD1 might be the D (5 bases). The CDR3 runs 17 residues. CDR1 and CDR2 (germline): SGHRS, YFSETQ. The V end lost 1 base, the J end lost 0 bases, and 14 bases lay between the germline ends. The CDR3 is CASSLSFDSRSGNTIYF. The CDR3 DNA follows: TGCGCCAGCAGCTTGTCCTTCGACAGCCGCTCTGGAAACACCATATATTTT.

The chain carries TRBV27 and TRBJ1-1; TRBD1 is a possible D gene (6 bases). Trimming left V 6 bases short and J 1 base short, with 9 bases between. Germline-derived CDR1 and CDR2 are MNHEY and SMNVEV (reference sequence). The CDR3 runs 13 residues. The CDR3 DNA reads as TGTGCCAGCAGAGGACAGACGAACACTGAAGCTTTCTTT. It yields the protein CASRGQTNTEAFF.

The gene calls are TRBV9 and TRBJ2-3; 7 nucleotides line up with TRBD2. Germline V gene sequence: CDR1 SGDLS, CDR2 YYNGEE. The CDR3 is made up of 16 amino acids. With 0 bases clipped from V and 0 bases from J, the junction kept 4 bases outside the gene matches. The CDR3 spells CASSVAGSGSTDTQYF. In DNA form, the CDR3 reads TGTGCCAGCAGCGTAGCAGGTAGCGGGAGCACAGATACGCAGTATTTT.

The V and J genes are TRBV5-8 and TRBJ1-1; a possible D gene is TRBD1 (6 bases). Germline V CDR1 and CDR2: SGHTS, YDEGEE. Trimming left V 4 bases short and J 0 bases short, with 13 bases between. This CDR3 contains 15 residues. The CDR3 coding sequence is TGTGCCAGCAGCATAGGACAGCTGATGAACACTGAAGCTTTCTTT. This sequence encodes CASSIGQLMNTEAFF.

The rearrangement uses TRBV5-1 and TRBJ1-2; D may be TRBD1 (5 bases). Trimming removed 4 bases at V and 6 bases at J, with 16 bases between. The CDR3 spans 14 residues. The V gene's germline CDR1 is SGHRS and CDR2 YFSETQ. The CDR3 bases are TGCGCCAGCAGCCCGGGTATGGCAGGGCATGGCTACACCTTC. Its translation is CASSPGMAGHGYTF.

This clone showed up just once. This sequence joins TRBV19 and TRBJ2-7, with TRBD1 as a possible D gene (6 bases). Trimming pared 1 base from V and 3 bases from J, leaving 7 bases between. The CDR3 consists of 13 residues. The germline V gene has CDR1 LNHDA and CDR2 SQIVND (reference sequence). The CDR3, as DNA: TGTGCCAGTAGTATAGTGGACAGCTACGAGCAGTACTTC. It translates to CASSIVDSYEQYF.

Of note for this clone: The junction departs from the called germline gene at one end, perhaps through a read error. The chain joins TRBV6-5 to TRBJ2-7, with D tentatively TRBD1 (6 bases). Germline V gene data show CDR1 as MNHEY and CDR2 as SVGAGI. This CDR3 region has 15 residues. CDR3 protein: CASRYSGTLMNEQYF. The CDR3, as DNA: TGTGCCAGCAGGTACTCCGGGACATTGATGAACGAGCAGTACTTC.

The table lists this clone with a count of one. The chain is built from TRBV5-1 and TRBJ1-1; a weak D match, TRBD1 (5 bases). Germline V CDR1 and CDR2: SGHRS, YFSETQ. V was shortened by 2 bases and J by 0 bases, with 8 bases between the two germline ends. The CDR3 spans 14 residues. The CDR3, as DNA: TGCGCCAGCAGCTTAGGGGTGGTGAACACTGAAGCTTTCTTT. Translating gives CASSLGVVNTEAFF.

CDR3 DNA: TGTGCCAGCAGTGGGTCCGGGGCCTACAATGAGCAGTTCTTC. Protein: CASSGSGAYNEQFF. The V gene is TRBV2, the J gene TRBJ2-1; D possibly corresponds to TRBD2 (5 bases). Germline CDR1 reads SNHLY; CDR2 reads FYNNEI. There are 14 residues in the CDR3. Between the trimmed V and J ends, which lost 4 bases and 2 bases, there was a span of 9 bases.

The chain employs TRBV11-2 and TRBJ1-4; a weak D match, TRBD1 (5 bases). The V end lost 2 bases, the J end lost 0 bases, and 19 bases lay between the germline ends. The CDR3 covers 19 residues. Germline CDR1 is SGHAT and CDR2 is FQNNGV. DNA for the CDR3: TGTGCCAGCAGCTTAAGTGAGGGGAAGGAGGGAGCAACTAATGAAAAACTGTTTTTT. Protein product: CASSLSEGKEGATNEKLFF.

V gene TRBV7-3 combines with J gene TRBJ2-7; TRBD1 agrees at 7 bases. The CDR3 loop spans 15 amino acids. With 2 bases clipped from V and 0 bases from J, the junction kept 4 bases outside the gene matches. Per the germline V gene, CDR1 is SGHTA and CDR2 is FQGTGA. CDR3 DNA sequence: TGTGCCAGCAGCTTATCTCCAGGGGGCTCCTACGAGCAGTACTTC. Translating gives CASSLSPGGSYEQYF.

The V gene is TRBV6-2 or TRBV6-3, the J gene TRBJ2-7; D is unclear. The germline V and J ends were trimmed by 0 bases and 3 bases, with 12 bases remaining between them. From germline, CDR1 is MNHEY and CDR2 SVGEGT. CDR3 length: 15 amino acids. CDR3 DNA: TGTGCCAGCAGTTACTCGATCCGCGTCGGCTACGAGCAGTACTTC. The encoded protein is CASSYSIRVGYEQYF.

This clone was detected a few times. The chain is built from TRBV11-2 and TRBJ2-2; perhaps TRBD1 as D (5 bases). Germline CDR1 reads SGHAT; CDR2 reads FQNNGV. The CDR3 is 15 residues long. V was shortened by 2 bases and J by 0 bases, with 7 bases between the two germline ends. CDR3: CASSLYRSNTGELFF. In DNA form, the CDR3 reads TGTGCCAGCAGCTTATACAGGTCGAACACCGGGGAGCTGTTTTTT.

The chain joins TRBV27 to TRBJ1-2; D is possibly TRBD1 (5 bases). Trimming stripped 8 bases from V and 1 base from J, with 11 bases between. The CDR3 consists of 13 residues. Germline V gene data show CDR1 as MNHEY and CDR2 as SMNVEV (reference sequence). This chain's CDR3 is CASGTTVNYGYTF. The CDR3 DNA reads TGTGCCAGCGGAACGACAGTTAACTATGGCTACACCTTC.